What follows describes a single TCR beta chain. This receptor's antigen is unknown. Base qualities are not at hand, and no much larger clone is one base apart. The sample is drawn from a study of vaccination and CD4 T cells after COVID-19 (dated by TCRdb to the early 2020s). Notes on the research overall: The convalescent cohort included six males and four females, with two Hispanic individuals, seven Caucasians, two Asians and one multiracial person. Control cultures received a CEFX viral epitope pool as the positive control, an HIV-1 Nef peptide pool as the negative control, or no peptide. Overlapping spike peptide pools from SARS-CoV-2 and from the common cold coronaviruses HCoV-NL63, HCoV-OC43 and HCoV-229E were used as culture stimuli. Post-vaccine blood samples were collected a median of about 69 days after the second vaccine dose, ranging from about 12 to 241 days. In around nine COVID-19 convalescent patients and a handful of infection-naive healthy vaccine recipients, the spike-specific CD4+ TCR repertoire before mRNA vaccination was compared with the repertoire after mRNA vaccination. Post-COVID blood samples were collected from convalescent patients a median of roughly 100 days after diagnosis, with a range of roughly 30 to 170 days. Each participant got two doses of either the Pfizer-BioNTech BNT162b2 vaccine (n=8) or the Moderna mRNA-1273 vaccine (n=2). In an earlier paper using these donors, memory CD4+ T cell crossreactivity between SARS-CoV-2 and common cold coronavirus spike proteins was assessed at the TCR clonotype level.

The receptor library was made with PCR. TCR sequencing of DNA from cultured CD4+ T cells used the Oncomine TCR Beta short-read assay at the Johns Hopkins FTIC core. The QIAamp micro DNA kit was used to extract genomic DNA from the cultured CD4+ T cells. Oncomine TCR Beta libraries from cultured CD4+ T cells were pooled using unique dual indexes and sequenced on an Illumina iSeq 100. On the authors' methods: Non-productive sequences were removed, and CDR3s not starting with C, not ending with F or W, or shorter than 7 amino acids were discarded. The MANAFEST web application was used to identify antigen-specific clonotypes by comparing peptide-stimulated wells against reference wells and other culture wells. For a clone to be called positive, the clone needed an FDR below 0.05, an odds ratio above 5, and a productive frequency above 0.1% in at least two of three replicate wells. A clonotype counted as cross-reactive if it showed significant expansion both in the SARS-CoV-2 spike wells and in at least one common cold coronavirus spike condition. Levenshtein distances (stringdist) and unrooted phylogenetic trees (ape) in R version 3.6.1 were used to assess CDR3 homology. The public reads were reanalyzed by TCRdb: fastp trimming at Q25, MiXCR alignment, in-frame beta chains only. Rows merge per CDR3 protein into single entries with the most common DNA and genes. The V and J calls and clone size come from TCRdb's table, not from the authors' own analysis. Across this sample there are approximately 10,000 distinct CDR3 sequences, with 30% to 35% seen only once. About 30% of the sample is held by the ten biggest clonotypes.

Broader findings and caveats from the paper: The median number of SARS-CoV-2-reactive clonotypes rose from around 20 after infection to roughly 40 after vaccination, but the change was not significant. In convalescent patients, a median roughly 88% of post-vaccine SARS-CoV-2-reactive clones were detected only after vaccination, suggesting vaccine-specific priming. Relatively few convalescent patients were included in the study, and early timepoints after natural infection were not analyzed. In convalescent patients, nearly all vaccine-specific clones (304 of 307) were found to be mono-reactive for SARS-CoV-2 spike rather than cross-reactive with common cold coronaviruses.

Germline trimming amounts to 0 bases on V and 5 bases on J, with 8 as the count of junction bases outside the gene matches. CDR1 and CDR2, per the germline V gene, are KGHSH and LQKENI. The CDR3 numbers 16 residues from cysteine through phenylalanine. Only the CDR3 part of the read is kept: 48 bases, read in frame from the first base. The treatment or condition label of this sample denotes: approximately 9-day PBMC culture with coronavirus spike peptide pools or control peptides (ViraFEST assay). CD4+ T cells from unexposed donors were collected before the COVID-19 pandemic (2011-2018). To expand antigen-specific T cells with peptide pools and then pick out the expanded clonotypes through TCR sequencing, the study relied on the ViraFEST assay. Each well held around 2.1 million PBMCs cultured with roughly 9.2 ug/ml peptide pools in IMDM containing roughly 5% human AB serum and 7.5 to 10 IU/ml IL-2. On days 3 and 7, half of the culture medium was replaced with fresh IL-2-containing medium. CD4+ T cells were isolated after roughly 10 days of culture through negative selection using the EasySep CD4+ T cell isolation kit. As cell numbers permitted, CD4+ T cells from unexposed donors were tested for reactivity to SARS-CoV-2 S and N and to four common cold coronavirus spike pools. Ficoll-Paque Plus gradient centrifugation was used to isolate PBMCs from whole blood, and the isolated PBMCs were then either used fresh or cryopreserved at -140C. Culture conditions were generally each tested in triplicate wells. The leukapheresis product used for the unexposed donors was purchased from a commercial source.

This chain is built from TRBV18 and TRBJ2-7, and 9 bases in between align with TRBD1. The sequence was collected from a human donor in good health. Sequencing input: CD4+ T cells from blood, cultured in vitro. CDR3 region: CASSPPVRDRVDEQYF. The sequence in DNA is TGTGCCAGCTCACCACCGGTACGGGACAGGGTGGACGAGCAGTACTTC.